Listed here is a single TCR beta chain. Only one count was recorded for this clone. What this receptor recognizes is not known. Qualities for individual bases were not recorded, and no much larger clone is one base off. The sample's time point label, decoded: less than 25 weeks on oral tofacitinib. Reading the label with the study, this specimen's treatment or condition is: oral pan-JAK inhibitor, 5-10 mg twice daily. Lesional scalp punch biopsies and peripheral blood were collected from alopecia areata patients. After PBMCs were isolated by density centrifugation and stained for CD3, CD4 and CD8, a FACSAria was used to sort CD4+ and CD8+ T cells. The CDR3 goes from the cysteine to the phenylalanine over 13 residues. The DNA shown is the 39-base CDR3, in frame from base 1. CDR1 is given as MNHEY and CDR2 as SMNVEV, both from the germline V gene (reference sequence). Cut back by 0 bases and 10 bases, the V and J ends lie 12 bases apart.

Library prep was done by the immunoSEQ multiplex PCR assay. For TCR sequencing, RNA was extracted from every sample and reverse transcribed into cDNA to serve as template. First-strand cDNA was synthesized using SuperScript III with a 2:1 mix of oligo-dT and random hexamers. A synthetic immune receptor repertoire was used to gauge amplification bias, and whatever bias remained was removed computationally. The published analysis was carried out like this. Raw reads were preprocessed for error removal, and CDR3 was defined according to IMGT conventions as running from the conserved cysteine to phenylalanine. To get clonality, Shannon entropy was normalized by log2 of the number of productive unique TCRs and the result was subtracted from 1. Whether each scalp clone was CD4 or CD8 was inferred by checking scalp TCRbeta sequences against the CD4 and CD8 repertoires from sorted blood. This immuneACCESS table, as held by TCRdb, lists in-frame sequences with V and J called but not all clones. Of the missing ones, under half trace to an unresolved V gene in checked studies; the others have no known cause. V and J calls and clone size are given by that table; D and trimming were obtained from the DNA. The sample has some 180,000 clones on record, about 55% of them singletons. The ten largest clones add up to less than 14% of the sample.

This record belongs to a study of CD8+ T cells in alopecia areata (dated by TCRdb to the late 2010s). In the study overall: The treated patients took part in an open-label pilot trial in which moderate-to-severe alopecia areata was treated with oral tofacitinib at 5 to 10 mg twice daily. Tofacitinib was administered for 6 to 18 months, and 6 months of follow-up off drug were then conducted to assess delayed response and recurrence. Disease severity in treated patients was measured with the SALT score, which quantifies the percentage of affected scalp surface area. High-throughput TCRbeta sequencing was used to examine T cell clonal expansion in alopecia areata in both the C3H/HeJ mouse model and human patients. Scalp tissue and sorted CD4+ and CD8+ peripheral blood T cells from patchy and totalis/universalis alopecia areata patients and from healthy controls were covered by human TCRbeta sequencing. Biopsies were taken from tofacitinib-treated patients at baseline and again at 4 and 24 weeks into treatment, and several of those patients also had a later scalp biopsy. Scalp clonality was compared among normal scalp (n=4), patchy alopecia areata scalp (n=8), and alopecia totalis/universalis scalp (n=8). RNA was extracted with the PAXgene miRNA kit for fixed scalp, the miRNeasy kit for PBMCs, and the RNeasy kit for mouse skin. TCRbeta CDR3 regions were amplified by immunoSEQ multiplex PCR with 35 Vbeta forward and 13 Jbeta reverse primers.

Overall study outcomes, separate from this receptor: Scalp TCR repertoire analysis is complicated because resident alphabeta T cells in normal human skin are also sequenced, whereas mouse skin is dominated by gammadelta T cells. During tofacitinib treatment, many expanded lesional clones stuck around in both scalp and blood, and this persistence may partly explain why relapse happens after treatment is stopped. Because the treated cohort was small and had only one nonresponder, larger studies are needed to examine links between baseline CD8+ expansion and response. TCR sequences shared between patients were less clear than in mice, possibly partly because of HLA diversity in the patient population. Compared with normal scalp, lesional scalp, particularly in alopecia totalis/universalis, had higher clonality and more expanded CD8+ clones, which suggests antigenic drive. With tofacitinib, both scalp clonality and the number of expanded CD8+ clones among the top 100 scalp clones went down significantly.

This TCR was recovered from a human donor with alopecia areata. The chain is assembled from TRBV27 and TRBJ1-1; no confident D gene assignment can be made. Sequenced here: CD8+ T cells sorted from blood, sampled at week 24, from a patient treated with tofacitinib. The nucleotide sequence reads TGTGCCAGCAGTTTATCTGGTGGAGCTCCAGCTTTCTTT. The resulting protein is CASSLSGGAPAFF.